This is a list of T cell receptor beta chains from one sample in a study of cytomegalovirus exposure and HLA in healthy donors. Profiling relied on immunoSEQ multiplex PCR, and the TCRdb table lists in-frame clones only, not all of them. The sample has about 190,000 clones; under 85% are singletons. The material sequenced was PBMCs. The receptor source for this set is a woman aged 45-59 years in good health and CMV-seropositive. CDR3s include the opening cysteine and the closing phenylalanine or tryptophan. The D gene is left open where the match is weak. Expanded clones get a size class; other rows say once, few or many, or leave the size out.

CDR3 protein,CDR3 DNA,V gene,J gene,clone size,D gene
CASSLTGGYTEAFF,TGCGCCAGCAGCTTGACAGGGGGATACACTGAAGCTTTCTTT,TRBV5-1,TRBJ1-1,.,TRBD1
CASSFGRRGETQYF,TGCGCCAGCAGCTTTGGACGGCGGGGAGAAACGCAGTATTTT,TRBV5-1,TRBJ2-3,.,.
CASSNRLEQFF,TGTGCCAGCAGTAATAGACTAGAGCAGTTCTTC,TRBV28,TRBJ2-1,once,.
CASSYPLDANTEAFF,TGTGCCAGCAGTTATCCACTCGATGCGAACACTGAAGCTTTCTTT,TRBV6-5,TRBJ1-1,.,.
CASSFGGNTGELFF,TGCGCCAGCAGTTTCGGAGGTAACACCGGGGAGCTGTTTTTT,TRBV4-1,TRBJ2-2,.,.
CASSPGGGLGGYTF,TGTGCCAGCAGTCCGGGCGGGGGACTCGGGGGCTACACCTTC,TRBV6-5,TRBJ1-2,.,.
CSVVYRENYGYTF,TGCAGCGTTGTCTATAGGGAGAACTATGGCTACACCTTC,TRBV29-1,TRBJ1-2,.,.
CASSLSKGAGNQPQHF,TGTGCCAGCTCCCTGTCGAAGGGGGCAGGCAATCAGCCCCAGCATTTT,TRBV18,TRBJ1-5,.,TRBD1
CASTQSSNQPQHF,TGTGCCAGTACCCAATCTAGCAATCAGCCCCAGCATTTT,TRBV19,TRBJ1-5,.,.
CSASDRELAEAFF,TGCAGCGCCTCGGACAGGGAATTAGCTGAAGCTTTCTTT,TRBV29-1,TRBJ1-1,once,TRBD1
CASSLAASGGSTNYEQYF,TGTGCCAGCAGCTTAGCGGCTAGCGGGGGCTCCACTAACTACGAGCAGTACTTC,TRBV7-2,TRBJ2-7,once,TRBD2